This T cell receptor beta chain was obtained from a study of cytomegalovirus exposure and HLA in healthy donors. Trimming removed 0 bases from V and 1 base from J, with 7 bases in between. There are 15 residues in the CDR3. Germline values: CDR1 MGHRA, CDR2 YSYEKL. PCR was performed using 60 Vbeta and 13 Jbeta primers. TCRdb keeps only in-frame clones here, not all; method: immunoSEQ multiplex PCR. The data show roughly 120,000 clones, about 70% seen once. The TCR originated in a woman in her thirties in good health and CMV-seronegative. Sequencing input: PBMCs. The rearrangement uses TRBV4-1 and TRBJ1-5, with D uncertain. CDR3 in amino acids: CASSQDGQSNQPQHF. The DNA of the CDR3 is TGCGCCAGCAGCCAAGATGGGCAGAGCAATCAGCCCCAGCATTTT.